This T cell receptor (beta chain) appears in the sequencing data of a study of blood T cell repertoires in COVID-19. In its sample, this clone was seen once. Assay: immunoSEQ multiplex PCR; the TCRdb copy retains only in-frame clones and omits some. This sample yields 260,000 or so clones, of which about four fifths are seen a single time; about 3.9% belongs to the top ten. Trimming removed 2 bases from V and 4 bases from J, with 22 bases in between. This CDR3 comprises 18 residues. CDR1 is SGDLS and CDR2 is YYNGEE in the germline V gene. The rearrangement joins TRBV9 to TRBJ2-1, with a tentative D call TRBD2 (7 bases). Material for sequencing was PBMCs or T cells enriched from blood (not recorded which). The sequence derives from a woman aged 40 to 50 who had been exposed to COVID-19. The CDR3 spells CASSVEGGAQGVYNEQFF. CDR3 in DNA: TGTGCCAGCAGCGTGGAAGGGGGGGCGCAGGGAGTATACAATGAGCAGTTCTTC.